Following are 30 T cell receptor beta chains from one sample sequenced in a study of cytomegalovirus exposure and HLA in healthy donors. PCR involved 60 Vbeta and 13 Jbeta primers. Here immunoSEQ multiplex PCR was the method, and the copy in TCRdb shows in-frame clones only, minus some. The profile shows 110,000 to 150,000 clones, 77% of them singletons. Sequencing was performed on PBMCs. These receptors were collected from a male donor in good health and CMV-seronegative.

This clone was observed a handful of times. The V gene is TRBV5-1, the J gene TRBJ1-2, with D possibly matching TRBD1 (6 bases). Germline CDR1 reads SGHRS; CDR2 reads YFSETQ. Trimming left V 4 bases short and J 4 bases short, with 17 bases between. The CDR3 is 15 amino acids. The CDR3 bases are TGCGCCAGCAGCACCGCCGGGACACCGAGCTATGGCTACACCTTC. It encodes CASSTAGTPSYGYTF.

This rearrangement joins TRBV21-1 to TRBJ2-7; the DNA was not used to check the table's D call, TRBD1. TRBV21-1 is recorded as a pseudogene. This CDR3 has 15 amino acids. The CDR3 region is CASSKGRSGGYEQYF. CDR3 nucleotides: TGTGCCAGCAGCAAAGGCCGATCAGGGGGCTACGAGCAGTACTTC.

The V and J genes are TRBV11-2 and TRBJ2-1; tentatively, D is TRBD1 (6 bases). V lost 0 bases to trimming and J lost 12 bases, with 21 bases between them. The CDR3 sequence is 16 residues long. CDR1 is SGHAT, CDR2 FQNNGV, per germline. In DNA form, the CDR3 reads TGTGCCAGCAGCTTAGATCTCACAGGGCGAGATGGGGGGCAGTTCTTC. This gives the protein CASSLDLTGRDGGQFF.

This chain links TRBV19 with TRBJ1-4; possibly TRBD1 for D (5 bases). Germline V gene sequence: CDR1 LNHDA, CDR2 SQIVND (reference sequence). V was shortened by 3 bases and J by 8 bases, with 16 bases between the two germline ends. This CDR3 region has 15 residues. Written as DNA, the CDR3 is TGTGCCAGTAGTATTAATCGGGGGGGAGAGGAAAAACTGTTTTTT. Its translation: CASSINRGGEEKLFF.

The chain recombines TRBV25-1 with TRBJ2-1; TRBD1 aligns across 11 bases. This CDR3 is 15 amino acids long. Per the germline V gene, CDR1 is MGHDK and CDR2 is SYGVNS. J was trimmed by 4 bases and V by 6 bases; bases with no gene match: 5. In DNA, the CDR3 is TGTGCCAGCAGGTCGGACAGGGGGCCGTACAATGAGCAGTTCTTC. Its translation is CASRSDRGPYNEQFF. Looking up the rest from reference TRBV25-1 and TRBJ2-1 gives the full variable domain: EADIYQTPRYLVIGTGKKITLECSQTMGHDKMYWYQQDPGMELHLIHYSYGVNSTEKGDLSSESTVSRIRTEHFPLTLESARPSHTSQYLCASRSDRGPYNEQFFGPGTRLTVL.

V and J are TRBV2 and TRBJ1-4; D remains ambiguous. The CDR3 covers 15 residues. V gave up 6 bases and J gave up 6 bases, with 17 bases separating them. CDR1 SNHLY and CDR2 FYNNEI come from the germline V gene. The CDR3 protein is CASRTVEEGYEKLFF. As DNA, the CDR3 is TGTGCCAGCAGGACGGTAGAGGAGGGATATGAAAAACTGTTTTTT.

This clone was detected a few times. The V call is TRBV15, the J call TRBJ2-7; a possible D gene is TRBD1 (6 bases). Trimming left V 2 bases short and J 3 bases short, with 14 bases between. The CDR3 length is 15 residues. CDR1 LNHNV and CDR2 YYDKDF come from the germline V gene (reference sequence). CDR3 DNA: TGTGCCACCAGCAGAAATTCCGGGACACTCTACGAGCAGTACTTC. It codes for CATSRNSGTLYEQYF.

This clone was observed once. J is TRBJ2-5 and V is TRBV19, with 7 bases that match TRBD2. The CDR3 covers 16 residues. In germline, CDR1 is LNHDA, CDR2 SQIVND (reference sequence). The V and J ends lost 3 bases and 4 bases, in that order; junction bases with no gene match: 11. This CDR3 is CASSIGGSGPVETQYF. DNA for the CDR3: TGTGCCAGTAGTATTGGCGGGAGTGGTCCGGTAGAGACCCAGTACTTC.

The chain combines TRBV27 with TRBJ2-5; the match to TRBD1 covers 7 bases. The end of the DNA fits TRBJ2-7 better, so the J call may be wrong. The CDR3 is 11 residues long. Per germline, CDR1 MNHEY and CDR2 SMNVEV (reference sequence). The CDR3 reads CATHRGYEQYF. As DNA, the CDR3 is TGTGCCACCCACAGGGGTTACGAGCAGTACTTC.

The chain carries TRBV7-8 and TRBJ1-5; 9 bases match TRBD1. The V gene end was trimmed by 5 bases and the J gene end by 7 bases; junction bases not matched to a gene: 9. Germline CDR1 and CDR2: SGHVS and FQNEAQ. This CDR3 region has 15 residues. The CDR3 loop reads CASSGPGQGRQPQHF. The CDR3 region has the DNA TGTGCCAGCAGCGGACCGGGACAGGGTAGGCAGCCCCAGCATTTT.

This clone was observed a single time. This sequence joins TRBV11-2 and TRBJ1-2, with D uncertain. Germline loops: CDR1 SGHAT, CDR2 FQNNGV. V was trimmed by 5 bases and J by 1 base, leaving 23 bases between them. This CDR3 has 18 amino acids. DNA for the CDR3: TGTGCCAGCAGCCCGAATGGTGGAGGTTTTGGGGATAACTATGGCTACACCTTC. It specifies CASSPNGGGFGDNYGYTF.

This chain joins TRBV19 and TRBJ2-2; 8 nucleotides align to TRBD1. This CDR3 region has 14 residues. Per the germline V gene, CDR1 is LNHDA and CDR2 is SQIVND (reference sequence). Unmatched junction bases numbered 8, after V lost 7 bases and J lost 7 bases. The CDR3 spells CASIPTGVSGELFF. The CDR3 coding sequence is TGTGCCAGTATCCCGACAGGGGTGAGCGGGGAGCTGTTTTTT.

Comments on this clone: The same CDR3 arises from other DNA sequences in this sample as well. The CDR3 nucleotides are TGTGCCAGTAGTATAGGGACAGGTCCCTACGAGCAGTACTTC. This codes for CASSIGTGPYEQYF. The V gene is TRBV19, the J gene TRBJ2-7, with 7 bases aligning to TRBD1. CDR1 and CDR2 (germline): LNHDA, SQIVND (reference sequence). The CDR3 runs 14 residues. V lost 1 base to trimming and J lost 2 bases; unmatched junction nucleotides: 2.

The genes are TRBV10-3 and TRBJ2-5, with a possible D match to TRBD1 (5 bases). Germline V lookup: CDR1 ENHRY, CDR2 SYGVKD. The CDR3 contains 17 residues. Deletions cut 2 bases from V and 0 bases from J, with 16 bases between. CDR3 nucleotides: TGTGCCATCAGTGAGCCCTCGGCAGGGCCCTACCAAGAGACCCAGTACTTC. Residues: CAISEPSAGPYQETQYF.

V and J are TRBV30 and TRBJ2-7, with 8 bases lining up with TRBD1. CDR3 size: 14 residues. V gave up 4 bases and J gave up 2 bases; unmatched junction bases: 7. The germline gives CDR1 GTSNPN, CDR2 SVGIG (reference sequence). DNA for the CDR3: TGTGCCTGGACCCGGCGGGACAGGACCTACGAGCAGTACTTC. This gives the protein CAWTRRDRTYEQYF.

This clone was picked up a small number of times. The chain recombines TRBV27 with TRBJ2-3; tentatively, D is TRBD2 (7 bases). Germline V lookup: CDR1 MNHEY, CDR2 SMNVEV (reference sequence). This CDR3 is 14 amino acids long. With 7 bases removed from V and 4 bases from J, the gap between germline ends came to 15 bases. CDR3 sequence: CASTPPGGPDTQYF. For the CDR3, the DNA is TGTGCCAGCACCCCTCCGGGGGGCCCAGATACGCAGTATTTT.

In regard to this clone: The limits of the CDR3 on the DNA are not certain, so only TCRdb's listed CDR3 is given. The rearrangement uses TRBV6-6 and TRBJ2-7; the table's D call of TRBD1 was not tested on the DNA. Both ends counted, the CDR3 spans 15 residues. In germline, CDR1 is MNHNY, CDR2 SVGAGI (reference sequence). CDR3 amino acids: CASSSSTGPTYEQYF.

The chain recombines TRBV18 with TRBJ2-3; 10 bases agree with TRBD2. Trimming removed 4 bases from V and 3 bases from J; junction bases left unmatched: 7. The CDR3 contains 16 residues. CDR1 is KGHSH, CDR2 LQKENI, per germline. The CDR3 nucleotides are TGTGCCAGCTCACGGCTAGCGGGAGAAAATACAGATACGCAGTATTTT. This translates into CASSRLAGENTDTQYF.

The V and J genes are TRBV6-1 and TRBJ2-1, with a possible D match to TRBD1 (5 bases). V gave up 2 bases and J gave up 8 bases, with 10 bases separating them. Looked up from germline, CDR1 is MNHNS and CDR2 is SASEGT. CDR3 length: 13 residues. The CDR3 bases are TGTGCCAGCAGTGAACAGGGCTGGGATGAGCAGTTCTTC. It is translated as CASSEQGWDEQFF.

This clone is termed medium-sized. The chain recombines TRBV7-3 with TRBJ2-3; possibly TRBD2 for D (5 bases). Between the trimmed V and J ends, which lost 5 bases and 6 bases, there was a span of 21 bases. The CDR3 spans 16 residues. Germline assignment: CDR1 SGHTA and CDR2 FQGTGA. The CDR3 region is CASSVSSGDEKDTQYF. As DNA, the CDR3 is TGTGCCAGCAGCGTTAGCAGCGGAGACGAGAAGGATACGCAGTATTTT.

This clone was counted only a few times. The V call is TRBV6-5, the J call TRBJ1-2; D gene ambiguous. The CDR3 length is 14 residues. Per germline, CDR1 MNHEY and CDR2 SVGAGI. With 7 bases removed from V and 7 bases from J, the gap between germline ends came to 19 bases. The DNA for the CDR3 is TGTGCCAGCATGACGACCGGGTCATACTCTGGCTACACCTTC. Protein sequence: CASMTTGSYSGYTF.

The chain is built from TRBV7-8 and TRBJ1-4; D not certain. V dropped 5 bases and J dropped 1 base, with 8 bases sitting between them. This CDR3 comprises 14 residues. Looked up from germline, CDR1 is SGHVS and CDR2 is FQNEAQ. The CDR3 loop is CASSDSRTNEKLFF. CDR3 nucleotides: TGTGCCAGCAGCGATAGTAGAACTAATGAAAAACTGTTTTTT. Full variable domain (missing parts from reference TRBV7-8 and TRBJ1-4): GAGVSQSPRYKVAKRGQDVALRCDPISGHVSLFWYQQALGQGPEFLTYFQNEAQLDKSGLPSDRFFAERPEGSVSTLKIQRTQQEDSAVYLCASSDSRTNEKLFFGSGTQLSVL.

The chain carries TRBV19 and TRBJ1-2, with D perhaps matching TRBD1 (5 bases). The CDR3 totals 15 residues. Trimming left V 0 bases short and J 8 bases short, with 16 bases between. Germline values: CDR1 LNHDA, CDR2 SQIVND (reference sequence). This CDR3 reads CASSIDRGTAGGYTF. The CDR3 DNA sequence: TGTGCCAGTAGTATAGACCGGGGGACGGCAGGAGGCTACACCTTC. Drawing the rest from reference TRBV19 and TRBJ1-2, the complete variable domain is DGGITQSPKYLFRKEGQNVTLSCEQNLNHDAMYWYRQDPGQGLRLIYYSQIVNDFQKGDIAEGYSVSREKKESFPLTVTSAQKNPTAFYLCASSIDRGTAGGYTFGSGTRLTVV.

This clone was picked up a small number of times. The chain links TRBV5-1 to TRBJ2-5, with 7 positions matching TRBD1. The assigned J gene may be wrong: the sequence end matches TRBJ2-7 better. Looked up from germline, CDR1 is SGHRS and CDR2 is YFSETQ. CDR3 length equals 15 residues. The CDR3 region is CASSSPYRGDYEQYF. The DNA for the CDR3 is TGCGCCAGCAGCTCGCCTTACAGGGGTGACTACGAGCAGTACTTC.

The V gene is TRBV6-5, the J gene TRBJ2-7; D is unresolved. The V end was cut by 4 bases, the J end by 0 bases, with 10 bases between. Germline V gives CDR1 MNHEY, CDR2 SVGAGI. There are 14 residues in the CDR3. CDR3 nucleotides: TGTGCCAGCAGTTTGAGCTTAACCTCCTACGAGCAGTACTTC. It encodes CASSLSLTSYEQYF.

The V gene is TRBV19, the J gene TRBJ1-5; 11 bases map to TRBD1. The ends lost 2 bases at V and 6 bases at J; junction bases unmatched: 3. The CDR3 extends over 15 amino acids. The germline gives CDR1 LNHDA, CDR2 SQIVND (reference sequence). CDR3: CASSIRGTGGQPQHF. The DNA of the CDR3 is TGTGCCAGTAGTATAAGGGGGACAGGGGGTCAGCCCCAGCATTTT.

This clone was seen more than once but under ten times. This rearrangement joins TRBV7-8 to TRBJ1-1, with D hard to call. The V gene's germline CDR1 is SGHVS and CDR2 FQNEAQ. The V gene lost 1 base and the J gene lost 1 base, with 13 bases spanning the gap. The CDR3 has 16 residues. This CDR3 reads CASSLVIWQSNTEAFF. DNA for the CDR3: TGTGCCAGCAGCTTAGTTATCTGGCAGTCGAACACTGAAGCTTTCTTT.

The CDR3 loop reads CASSFAPSGATNEQFF. The CDR3 region has the DNA TGTGCCAGCAGCTTCGCGCCTAGCGGGGCCACCAATGAGCAGTTCTTC. The V and J genes are TRBV11-1 and TRBJ2-1; TRBD2 agrees at 9 bases. Germline assignment: CDR1 SGHAT and CDR2 FQDESV (reference sequence). V was clipped by 3 bases and J by 6 bases; unmatched bases: 9. CDR3 length equals 16 residues.

This clone was found a few times. This sequence joins TRBV6-1 and TRBJ2-7; 7 bases fit TRBD1. This CDR3 has 15 residues. With 6 bases clipped from V and 0 bases from J, the junction kept 8 bases outside the gene matches. Germline lookup yields CDR1 MNHNS and CDR2 SASEGT. Here the CDR3 DNA reads TGTGCCAGCAGGGGACAGCAAGGGAGCTCCTACGAGCAGTACTTC. This codes for CASRGQQGSSYEQYF.

The genes are TRBV5-1 and TRBJ1-1; no firm D call. The CDR3 is made up of 13 amino acids. V was clipped by 0 bases and J by 7 bases, with 10 bases between them. Germline assignment: CDR1 SGHRS and CDR2 YFSETQ. Here the CDR3 reads CASSLAPEDEAFF. CDR3 in DNA: TGCGCCAGCAGCTTGGCGCCGGAGGATGAAGCTTTCTTT.